This T cell receptor (beta chain) was obtained from a study of siplizumab effects on memory and regulatory T cells. Generated by immunoSEQ multiplex PCR, the TCRdb table keeps only in-frame clones and is missing some. This sample has 94,000 or so clones; roughly 93% occur once, and the top ten carry approximately 7.1%. The clonotype was recovered from a human donor in good health. The sequencing sample was made of CD8+ T cells sorted from blood.

The CDR3 DNA reads as TGTGCCAGCAGCGATAGCGGGGGGGCCCTGGAGCAGTACTTC. Its translation: CASSDSGGALEQYF. The chain employs TRBV6-5 and TRBJ2-7, with 11 bases aligning to TRBD2. Germline V gene data show CDR1 as MNHEY and CDR2 as SVGAGI. The length of the CDR3 is 14 residues. J lost 7 bases, V lost 6 bases, and 8 bases had no gene match.